The rows below give T cell receptor beta chains drawn from one sample of a study of response to subunit inactivated influenza vaccine. TCRdb used MiXCR to reprocess the RT-PCR reads, holding one entry per CDR3 protein. The table records hundreds of thousands of distinct CDR3 sequences, 9% to 15% of them present only once. The source material was non-naive T cells sorted from PBMCs, sampled approximately 15 days before vaccination. The source is a man aged 50-59 years who received an inactivated influenza vaccine. CDR3s include the opening cysteine and the closing phenylalanine or tryptophan. Each record gives: clone size, J gene, D gene, V gene, CDR3 protein, CDR3 DNA. D genes are given only for firm matches. Clone size is given for some rows only: seen once, a few or many times, or a class if the clone is expanded.

abundance: many; j_gene: TRBJ2-3; d_gene: .; v_gene: TRBV4-3; CDR3aa: CASSQVQGRQSTDTQYF; CDR3nt: TGCGCCAGCAGCCAAGTACAGGGAAGGCAGAGCACAGATACGCAGTATTTT
abundance: few; j_gene: TRBJ2-3; d_gene: .; v_gene: TRBV12-3/TRBV12-4; CDR3aa: CASSFAALGTDTQYF; CDR3nt: TGTGCCAGCAGTTTTGCAGCGCTAGGCACAGATACGCAGTATTTT
abundance: few; j_gene: TRBJ1-1; d_gene: .; v_gene: TRBV2; CDR3aa: CASRPWGGENTEAFF; CDR3nt: TGTGCCAGCAGACCATGGGGCGGAGAGAACACTGAAGCTTTCTTT
abundance: few; j_gene: TRBJ2-7; d_gene: .; v_gene: TRBV3-1; CDR3aa: CASSASGSWRGQTYEQYF; CDR3nt: TGTGCCAGCAGCGCAAGCGGATCGTGGCGGGGGCAAACCTACGAGCAGTACTTC
abundance: once; j_gene: TRBJ2-1; d_gene: TRBD2; v_gene: TRBV29-1; CDR3aa: CSVEPGLADSYNEQFF; CDR3nt: TGCAGCGTTGAACCGGGACTAGCGGACTCCTACAATGAGCAGTTCTTC
abundance: few; j_gene: TRBJ2-2; d_gene: TRBD1; v_gene: TRBV7-9; CDR3aa: CASSRLRTGANTGELFF; CDR3nt: TGTGCCAGCAGCCGCCTCCGGACAGGGGCGAACACCGGGGAGCTGTTTTTT
abundance: few; j_gene: TRBJ2-1; d_gene: TRBD1; v_gene: TRBV4-1; CDR3aa: CASSLRDSDDEQFF; CDR3nt: TGCGCCAGCAGCCTCCGGGACAGCGATGATGAGCAGTTCTTC
abundance: many; j_gene: TRBJ2-1; d_gene: .; v_gene: TRBV6-1; CDR3aa: CASSPRGSYNEQFF; CDR3nt: TGTGCCAGCAGCCCCAGGGGATCCTACAATGAGCAGTTCTTC
abundance: many; j_gene: TRBJ2-2; d_gene: TRBD2; v_gene: TRBV20-1; CDR3aa: CSASMTSGYTGELFF; CDR3nt: TGCAGTGCTAGCATGACTAGCGGCTACACCGGGGAGCTGTTTTTT
abundance: .; j_gene: TRBJ2-1; d_gene: .; v_gene: TRBV27; CDR3aa: CASSLSGYGNEQFF; CDR3nt: TGTGCCAGCAGTTTGTCGGGATACGGCAATGAGCAGTTCTTC
abundance: few; j_gene: TRBJ2-1; d_gene: TRBD2; v_gene: TRBV9; CDR3aa: CASSSTLRGGDYNEQFF; CDR3nt: TGTGCCAGCAGCTCCACTCTTCGGGGGGGGGACTACAATGAGCAGTTCTTC
abundance: .; j_gene: TRBJ1-6; d_gene: .; v_gene: TRBV7-8; CDR3aa: CASSLVGTLGSPLHF; CDR3nt: TGTGCCAGCAGCTTAGTTGGAACCCTGGGTTCACCCCTCCACTTT
abundance: few; j_gene: TRBJ2-7; d_gene: TRBD1; v_gene: TRBV5-6; CDR3aa: CASTKDRADEQYF; CDR3nt: TGTGCCAGCACCAAGGACAGGGCCGACGAGCAGTACTTC
abundance: many; j_gene: TRBJ2-1; d_gene: .; v_gene: TRBV7-2; CDR3aa: CASSLNEAGYNEQFF; CDR3nt: TGTGCCAGCAGCTTAAATGAGGCCGGGTACAATGAGCAGTTCTTC
abundance: .; j_gene: TRBJ2-7; d_gene: TRBD1; v_gene: TRBV5-6; CDR3aa: CASSRNRQGSYEQYF; CDR3nt: TGTGCCAGCAGCCGAAATAGACAGGGGTCCTACGAGCAGTACTTC
abundance: .; j_gene: TRBJ2-3; d_gene: .; v_gene: TRBV25-1; CDR3aa: CASSGGEDTQYF; CDR3nt: TGTGCCAGCAGTGGGGGGGAAGATACGCAGTATTTT
abundance: few; j_gene: TRBJ1-2; d_gene: .; v_gene: TRBV9; CDR3aa: CASSVAAGRNYGYTF; CDR3nt: TGTGCCAGCAGCGTAGCTGCAGGGAGGAACTATGGCTACACCTTC
abundance: few; j_gene: TRBJ2-3; d_gene: .; v_gene: TRBV6-1; CDR3aa: CAASGGPRDTQYF; CDR3nt: TGTGCCGCGTCCGGGGGCCCACGGGATACGCAGTATTTT
abundance: many; j_gene: TRBJ1-6; d_gene: TRBD1; v_gene: TRBV5-1; CDR3aa: CASSASGTGFNSPLHF; CDR3nt: TGCGCCAGCAGCGCATCCGGGACAGGGTTTAATTCACCCCTCCACTTT